This T cell receptor (beta chain) was sequenced during a study of blood T cell repertoires in COVID-19. Whole-study context: Whether acute or convalescent, the COVID-19 samples came from the United States, Italy and Spain.

Under the authors' procedure: By means of reference gene primer amplification, nucleated cell counts were estimated. TCRdb keeps only in-frame clones here, not all; method: immunoSEQ multiplex PCR. V and J calls and clone size are copied from that table; D and trimming were computed from the DNA. The data show about 40,000 clones, nearly 90% seen once. This CDR3 comprises 14 residues. Looked up from germline, CDR1 is SNHLY and CDR2 is FYNNEI. The V end lost 2 bases, the J end lost 7 bases, and 12 bases lay between the germline ends. Sequenced material: peripheral blood. This rearrangement joins TRBV2 to TRBJ1-5; D is undetermined. This clonotype was sampled from a human donor in a cohort sampled during active COVID-19. CDR3 amino acids: CASSEYGVEQPQHF. As DNA, the CDR3 is TGTGCCAGCAGTGAATACGGGGTGGAACAGCCCCAGCATTTT.